Given below is one TCR beta chain in context. Its antigen is unknown. J gave up 5 bases and V 6 bases, and 7 bases lay outside the gene matches. This CDR3 contains 15 residues. Germline assignment: CDR1 MDHEN and CDR2 SYDVKM. This sample is part of a study of Ad26.COV2.S vaccination and SARS-CoV-2 variants. Study-wide context: Intramuscular Ad26.COV2.S doses were given once or twice, 56 days apart.

As for treatment: roughly 18 received Ad26.COV2.S at low or high dose, single or two shots; about 5 received placebo; per-sample allocation not given. Specimens were obtained on day 63 following the first vaccine or placebo injection. An Ad26 vector that expressed Wuhan-strain SARS-CoV-2 spike constituted the vaccine. Study findings and constraints: Placebo and vaccine recipients had non-spike TCR breadth that was similar. Spike-specific TCR breadth was greater in vaccine than placebo recipients.

Measured with immunoSEQ multiplex PCR; TCRdb has only the in-frame clones, and not every one. Found here are about 240,000 clones, roughly 88% of them singletons; the top ten hold around 10%. The chain carries TRBV28 and TRBJ1-2; 12 nucleotides match TRBD1. Sequenced here: peripheral blood, sampled in a trial of Ad26.COV2.S vaccine versus placebo. The clonotype originates from a person aged 18-65 years who received the Ad26.COV2.S COVID-19 vaccine or a placebo. CDR3 sequence: CASSRGTGGQYGYTF. The CDR3 bases are TGTGCCAGCAGCCGCGGGACAGGGGGCCAATATGGCTACACCTTC.